What follows are 16 T cell receptor beta chains derived from one specimen sequenced in a study of identical twins listed by TCRdb under 2016. Library generation was performed with 5' RACE. Sequencing relied on an Illumina HiSeq 2000. TCRdb reprocessing: public reads trimmed at Q25 with fastp, clones called with MiXCR, in-frame beta chains kept. Entries are consolidated by CDR3 protein sequence, retaining the most common genes and DNA. The sample data list roughly 500,000 distinct CDR3 sequences, and approximately 22% of these were observed just once. 0.75% to 0.95% of the sample belongs to the ten largest clones. The same sample was also studied in work on T cells expressing NK-cell markers.

Sample: CD4+ T cells sorted from blood. The receptors come from a woman aged 18-30 years in good health.

V is TRBV5-1 and J is TRBJ2-3; D call uncertain. Germline CDR1 SGHRS, CDR2 YFSETQ. V dropped 0 bases and J dropped 2 bases, with 7 bases sitting between them. This CDR3 comprises 14 residues. The CDR3 nucleotides read TGCGCCAGCAGCTTGGGGACCGACACAGATACGCAGTATTTT. It is translated as CASSLGTDTDTQYF.

This clonotype was recorded many times. The chain employs TRBV20-1 and TRBJ2-7, with 7 bases matching TRBD2. Germline CDR1 and CDR2: DFQATT and SNEGSKA (reference sequence). The CDR3 spans 12 residues. J gave up 3 bases and V 2 bases, and 1 base lay outside the gene matches. CDR3 bases: TGCAGTGCTAGACCTAGCGGCTACGAGCAGTACTTC. Protein product: CSARPSGYEQYF.

The chain combines TRBV3-1 with TRBJ1-2, with no clear D. V gave up 4 bases and J gave up 4 bases, with 10 bases separating them. The CDR3 covers 13 residues. The germline CDR1 and CDR2 sequences are LGHDT and YNNKEL (reference sequence). DNA for the CDR3: TGTGCCAGCAGCCCAGACACTCCCTATGGCTACACCTTC. Protein product: CASSPDTPYGYTF.

This clonotype came up a few times. V and J are TRBV7-2 and TRBJ2-3; D is possibly TRBD1 (5 bases). The CDR3 sequence is 15 residues long. Looked up from germline, CDR1 is SGHTA and CDR2 is FQGNSA. Trimming stripped 6 bases from V and 6 bases from J, with 19 bases between. The CDR3 region is CASSTLDGARDTQYF. CDR3 DNA sequence: TGTGCCAGCAGTACGTTAGATGGGGCGCGGGATACGCAGTATTTT.

The chain recombines TRBV11-3 with TRBJ2-3; 10 bases agree with TRBD1. Trimming took 6 bases from V and 6 from J; bases not matched to a gene: 12. The CDR3 extends over 16 amino acids. Germline values: CDR1 SGHNT, CDR2 YENEEA. CDR3 protein: CASSRLMGQGMDTQYF. CDR3 nucleotide sequence: TGTGCCAGCAGTCGATTGATGGGACAGGGGATGGATACGCAGTATTTT.

V and J are TRBV6-2 or TRBV6-3 and TRBJ2-3; 8 nucleotides line up with TRBD2. The V gene's germline CDR1 is MNHEY and CDR2 SVGEGT. V was clipped by 5 bases and J by 2 bases; unmatched bases: 3. The CDR3 runs to 14 residues. In DNA form, the CDR3 reads TGTGCCAGCAGTAAACTAGCGGCCACAGATACGCAGTATTTT. This codes for CASSKLAATDTQYF.

This chain connects TRBV20-1 to TRBJ2-5; 12 bases map to TRBD2. The germline V gene has CDR1 DFQATT and CDR2 SNEGSKA (reference sequence). The length of the CDR3 is 15 residues. The CDR3 loop reads CCTTLTSGSLETQYF. The CDR3 bases are TGCTGTACCACCCTGACTAGCGGGAGTCTGGAGACCCAGTACTTC.

This clonotype was found many times. This chain uses TRBV12-3 or TRBV12-4 with TRBJ2-5; D is unresolved. The CDR3 length is 13 residues. Trimming removed 3 bases at V and 2 bases at J, with 7 bases between. CDR3 bases: TGTGCCAGCAGTTTCAGCGAACAAGAGACCCAGTACTTC. Protein: CASSFSEQETQYF.

This clonotype came up a few times. The chain recombines TRBV3-1 with TRBJ1-1, with TRBD1 identical over 8 bases. Germline V gene data show CDR1 as LGHDT and CDR2 as YNNKEL (reference sequence). Trimming at V came to 4 bases and at J to 6 bases, leaving 4 bases not matched to a gene. This CDR3 region has 13 residues. The CDR3 DNA follows: TGTGCCAGCAGCCCTCAGGGGGCGGCTGAAGCTTTCTTT. Residues: CASSPQGAAEAFF. Full variable domain (outside the CDR3, taken from reference TRBV3-1 and TRBJ1-1): DTAVSQTPKYLVTQMGNDKSIKCEQNLGHDTMYWYKQDSKKFLKIMFSYNNKELIINETVPNRFSPKSPDKAHLNLHINSLELGDSAVYFCASSPQGAAEAFFGQGTRLTVV.

This clonotype has more than one count but fewer than ten. This chain links TRBV5-1 with TRBJ1-2; the D gene is possibly TRBD1 (5 bases). This CDR3 has 14 residues. Germline CDR1 is SGHRS and CDR2 is YFSETQ. The V and J ends lost 0 bases and 2 bases respectively, with 8 bases between them. The DNA of the CDR3 is TGCGCCAGCAGCTTGGACAGGTACAACTATGGCTACACCTTC. Translation: CASSLDRYNYGYTF.

The CDR3 sequence: CASSKVELTYQETQYF. CDR3 coding DNA: TGTGCCAGCAGCAAAGTTGAATTAACGTACCAAGAGACCCAGTACTTC. The chain carries TRBV21-1 and TRBJ2-5. TRBV21-1 is a pseudogene. This CDR3 has 16 residues.

This clonotype has just a few counts. V usage is TRBV20-1 and J usage is TRBJ2-7; 9 positions match TRBD2. After removal of 6 bases from V and 3 bases from J, the junction contained 3 bases not matched to a gene. This CDR3 contains 12 residues. Looked up from germline, CDR1 is DFQATT and CDR2 is SNEGSKA (reference sequence). CDR3 loop: CSAKRGDYEQYF. CDR3 nucleotides: TGCAGTGCGAAGCGGGGGGACTACGAGCAGTACTTC.

The rearrangement uses TRBV24-1 and TRBJ2-1; the D gene is possibly TRBD1 (6 bases). The CDR3 runs 17 residues. The V end was cut by 3 bases, the J end by 0 bases, with 14 bases between. Germline V gene sequence: CDR1 KGHDR, CDR2 SFDVKD. CDR3 residues: CATSDTRQESSYNEQFF. CDR3 DNA: TGTGCCACCAGTGATACCCGACAGGAGAGCTCCTACAATGAGCAGTTCTTC.

At least ten counts were recorded for this clonotype. The rearrangement links TRBV5-1 to TRBJ2-1, with unresolved D. Looked up from germline, CDR1 is SGHRS and CDR2 is YFSETQ. The CDR3 runs to 13 residues. V was clipped by 5 bases and J by 5 bases, with 11 bases between them. CDR3 loop: CASSPGGDNEQFF. The CDR3 DNA reads TGCGCCAGCAGTCCGGGTGGGGACAATGAGCAGTTCTTC.

V gene TRBV10-3 combines with J gene TRBJ2-7; D is unresolved. The germline CDR1 and CDR2 sequences are ENHRY and SYGVKD. CDR3 length: 11 residues. V dropped 10 bases and J dropped 3 bases, with 10 bases sitting between them. CDR3 sequence reads: CATLTRYEQYF. Here the CDR3 DNA reads TGTGCCACCCTAACCCGCTACGAGCAGTACTTC.

The chain employs TRBV11-2 and TRBJ2-3; D remains ambiguous. Per germline, CDR1 SGHAT and CDR2 FQNNGV. The CDR3 has 14 amino acids. The germline V and J ends were trimmed by 5 bases and 1 base, with 10 bases remaining between them. CDR3 sequence reads: CASSVTDGTDTQYF. The DNA of the CDR3 is TGTGCCAGCAGCGTGACTGACGGCACAGATACGCAGTATTTT. Full variable domain (outside the CDR3, taken from reference TRBV11-2 and TRBJ2-3): EAGVAQSPRYKIIEKRQSVAFWCNPISGHATLYWYQQILGQGPKLLIQFQNNGVVDDSQLPKDRFSAERLKGVDSTLKIQPAKLEDSAVYLCASSVTDGTDTQYFGPGTRLTVL.